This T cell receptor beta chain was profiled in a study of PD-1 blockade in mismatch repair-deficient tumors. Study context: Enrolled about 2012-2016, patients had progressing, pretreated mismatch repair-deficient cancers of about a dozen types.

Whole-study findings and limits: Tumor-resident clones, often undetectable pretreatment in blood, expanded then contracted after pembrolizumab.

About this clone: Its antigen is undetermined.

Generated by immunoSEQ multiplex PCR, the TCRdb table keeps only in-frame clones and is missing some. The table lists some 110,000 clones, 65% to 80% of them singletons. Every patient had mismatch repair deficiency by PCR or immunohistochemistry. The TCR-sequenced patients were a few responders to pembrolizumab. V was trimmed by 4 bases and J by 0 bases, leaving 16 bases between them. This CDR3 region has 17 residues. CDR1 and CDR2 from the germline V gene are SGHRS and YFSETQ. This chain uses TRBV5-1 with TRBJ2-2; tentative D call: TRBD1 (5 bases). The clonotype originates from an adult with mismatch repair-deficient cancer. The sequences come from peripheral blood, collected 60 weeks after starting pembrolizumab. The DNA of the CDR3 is TGCGCCAGCAGCCGAGCAGGGCAGGGAACGAACACCGGGGAGCTGTTTTTT. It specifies CASSRAGQGTNTGELFF.